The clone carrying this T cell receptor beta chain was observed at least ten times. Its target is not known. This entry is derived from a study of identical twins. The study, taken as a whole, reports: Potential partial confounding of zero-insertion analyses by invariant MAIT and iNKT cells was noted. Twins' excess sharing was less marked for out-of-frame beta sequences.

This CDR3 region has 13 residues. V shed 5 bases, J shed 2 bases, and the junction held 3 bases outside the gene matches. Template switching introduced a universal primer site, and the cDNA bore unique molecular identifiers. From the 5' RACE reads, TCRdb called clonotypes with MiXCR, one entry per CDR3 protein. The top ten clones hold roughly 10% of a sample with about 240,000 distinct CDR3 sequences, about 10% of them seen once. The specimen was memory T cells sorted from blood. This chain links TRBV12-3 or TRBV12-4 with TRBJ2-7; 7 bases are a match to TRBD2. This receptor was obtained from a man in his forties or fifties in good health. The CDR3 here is CASSPGGTYEQYF. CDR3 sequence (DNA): TGTGCCAGCAGTCCCGGGGGGACCTACGAGCAGTACTTC.